This is a list of T cell receptor beta chains from one sample in a study of blood T cells in healthy people across ages. TCRdb re-called the 5' RACE reads with MiXCR, one entry per CDR3 protein. The data show approximately 780,000 distinct CDR3 sequences, around 25% seen once. The data also belong to a second study, concerning T cells of mothers and their children.

Sequencing input: blood. These receptor sequences come from a boy aged 5-17 years in good health. Both conserved end residues are part of each CDR3. The order of the fields is CDR3 length, clone size, V gene, J gene, D gene, CDR3 protein, CDR3 DNA. D genes are given only for firm matches. Only part of the rows carry a size: once, few, many, or a class if the clone is expanded.

>16|.|TRBV28|TRBJ2-1|TRBD2
CASSPLAGRRNNEQFF
TGTGCCAGCAGTCCACTAGCGGGGCGGAGGAACAATGAGCAGTTCTTC
>14|.|TRBV30|TRBJ2-3|TRBD1
CACTGGISTDTQYF
TGTGCCTGCACAGGGGGCATCAGCACAGATACGCAGTATTTT
>18|.|TRBV20-1|TRBJ2-5|.
CSARDFKHFRDVQETQYF
TGCAGTGCTAGAGATTTCAAGCACTTTCGAGACGTGCAAGAGACCCAGTACTTC
>11|.|TRBV2|TRBJ2-7|.
CASTQGHEQYF
TGTGCCAGCACCCAGGGCCACGAGCAGTACTTC
>13|.|TRBV20-1|TRBJ2-7|.
CSASLAGSYEQYF
TGCAGTGCTAGCCTAGCAGGCTCCTACGAGCAGTACTTC
>16|.|TRBV30|TRBJ1-4|TRBD1
CAWSAGVERTGEELFF
TGTGCCTGGAGTGCGGGAGTTGAAAGGACAGGTGAAGAACTGTTTTTT
>13|.|TRBV4-1|TRBJ1-4|.
CASSQAPGEKLFF
TGCGCCAGCAGCCAAGCACCCGGTGAAAAACTGTTTTTT
>14|once|TRBV29-1|TRBJ2-2|TRBD1
CSARQGANTGELFF
TGCAGCGCCCGACAGGGGGCTAACACCGGGGAGCTGTTTTTT
>12|few|TRBV7-6|TRBJ1-1|.
CASSSDGTEAFF
TGTGCCAGCAGCTCAGACGGCACTGAAGCTTTCTTT
>15|.|TRBV7-9|TRBJ1-4|.
CASSFRESTNEKLFF
TGTGCCAGCAGCTTCAGGGAATCAACTAATGAAAAACTGTTTTTT
>14|few|TRBV29-1|TRBJ1-3|.
CSVEDPAAGNTIYF
TGCAGCGTTGAAGATCCCGCAGCTGGAAACACCATATATTTT